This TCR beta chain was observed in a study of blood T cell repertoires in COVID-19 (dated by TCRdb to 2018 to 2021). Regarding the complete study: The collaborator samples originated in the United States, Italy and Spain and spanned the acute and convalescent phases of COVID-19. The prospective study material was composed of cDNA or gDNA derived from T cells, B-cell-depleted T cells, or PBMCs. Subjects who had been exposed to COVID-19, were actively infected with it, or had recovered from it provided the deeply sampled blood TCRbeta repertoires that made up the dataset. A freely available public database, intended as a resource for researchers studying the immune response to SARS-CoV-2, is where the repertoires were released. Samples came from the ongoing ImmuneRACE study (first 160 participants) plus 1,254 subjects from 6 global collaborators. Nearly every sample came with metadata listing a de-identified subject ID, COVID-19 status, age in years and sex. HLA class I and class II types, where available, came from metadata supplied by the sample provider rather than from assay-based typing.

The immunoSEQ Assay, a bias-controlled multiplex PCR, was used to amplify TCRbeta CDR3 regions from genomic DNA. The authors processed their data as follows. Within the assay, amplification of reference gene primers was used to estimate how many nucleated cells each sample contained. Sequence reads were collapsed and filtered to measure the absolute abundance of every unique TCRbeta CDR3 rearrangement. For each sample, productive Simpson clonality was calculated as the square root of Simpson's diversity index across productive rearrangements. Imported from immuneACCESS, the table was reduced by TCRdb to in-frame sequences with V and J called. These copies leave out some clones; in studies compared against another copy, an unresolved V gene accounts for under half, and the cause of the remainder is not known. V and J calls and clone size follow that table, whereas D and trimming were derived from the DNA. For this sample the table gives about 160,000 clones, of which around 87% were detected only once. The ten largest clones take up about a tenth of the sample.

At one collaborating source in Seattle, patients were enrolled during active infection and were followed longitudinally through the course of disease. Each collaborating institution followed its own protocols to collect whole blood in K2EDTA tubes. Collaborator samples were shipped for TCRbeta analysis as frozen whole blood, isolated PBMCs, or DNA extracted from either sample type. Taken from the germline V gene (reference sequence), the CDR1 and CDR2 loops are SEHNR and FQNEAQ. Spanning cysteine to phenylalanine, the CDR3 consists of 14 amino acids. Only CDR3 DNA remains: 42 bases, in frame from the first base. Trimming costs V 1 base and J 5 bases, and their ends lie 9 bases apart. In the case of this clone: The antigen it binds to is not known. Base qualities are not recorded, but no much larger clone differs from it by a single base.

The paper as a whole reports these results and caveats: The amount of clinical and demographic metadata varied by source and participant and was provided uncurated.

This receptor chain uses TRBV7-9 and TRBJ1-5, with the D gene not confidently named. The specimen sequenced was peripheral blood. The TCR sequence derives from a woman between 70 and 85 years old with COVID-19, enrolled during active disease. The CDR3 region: CASSLGGSDQPQHF. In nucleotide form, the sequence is TGTGCCAGCAGCTTAGGAGGGTCAGATCAGCCCCAGCATTTT.